These 7 T cell receptor beta chains originate from one sample sequenced in a study of T cells after yellow fever vaccination. TCRdb recomputed calls from the 5' RACE reads with MiXCR, one row per CDR3 protein. This repertoire shows 200,000 to 300,000 distinct CDR3 sequences, approximately 6.3% found once; its top ten account for more than 0.85%. The specimen was CD4+ T cells sorted from PBMCs, collected on the day of the yellow fever booster vaccination. Receptors originate from a man aged 30-40 years who received the YFV17D yellow fever vaccine.

This clonotype was observed a handful of times. The chain employs TRBV12-3 or TRBV12-4 and TRBJ2-7; D might be TRBD2 (5 bases). Trimming took off 7 bases at V and 3 bases at J, with 16 bases between the two ends. The CDR3 runs 14 residues. CDR3 DNA: TGTGCCAGCAATAAACCCGGCGGGTTCTACGAGCAGTACTTC. It yields the protein CASNKPGGFYEQYF.

This clonotype was detected only a few times. The genes are TRBV6-1 and TRBJ2-1, with 7 bases fitting TRBD2. In germline, CDR1 is MNHNS, CDR2 SASEGT. V dropped 6 bases and J dropped 7; count of bases not matched to a gene: 12. This CDR3 is 15 amino acids long. The DNA for the CDR3 is TGTGCCAGCAGGTTCAGACTAGCCCAGTGGAATGAGCAGTTCTTC. This sequence encodes CASRFRLAQWNEQFF.

The chain joins TRBV7-9 to TRBJ2-1; D unresolved. Trimming stripped 11 bases from V and 9 bases from J, with 23 bases between. Germline V CDR1 and CDR2: SEHNR, FQNEAQ (reference sequence). The CDR3 extends over 14 amino acids. Here the CDR3 DNA reads TGTGCCTACAGACCCGGGCAGTTCGATACTGAGCAGTTCTTC. It specifies CAYRPGQFDTEQFF.

The gene calls are TRBV3-1 and TRBJ1-1; D perhaps matches TRBD1 (5 bases). Trimming pared 6 bases from V and 1 base from J, leaving 12 bases between. This CDR3 contains 14 residues. CDR1 and CDR2 from the germline V gene are LGHDT and YNNKEL (reference sequence). The CDR3 bases are TGTGCCAGCAGGGGGCCGGGCCAGAACACTGAAGCTTTCTTT. Protein product: CASRGPGQNTEAFF. Using reference TRBV3-1 and TRBJ1-1 for the parts outside the CDR3, the full variable domain is DTAVSQTPKYLVTQMGNDKSIKCEQNLGHDTMYWYKQDSKKFLKIMFSYNNKELIINETVPNRFSPKSPDKAHLNLHINSLELGDSAVYFCASRGPGQNTEAFFGQGTRLTVV.

The chain is built from TRBV7-8 and TRBJ1-2; D is unclear. V dropped 5 bases and J dropped 1 base, with 14 bases sitting between them. CDR1 and CDR2 from the germline V gene are SGHVS and FQNEAQ. This CDR3 has 15 residues. The CDR3: CASSPTFRDNYGYTF. CDR3 nucleotides: TGTGCCAGCAGCCCAACATTCAGAGATAACTATGGCTACACCTTC.

There are a few counts of this clonotype. The rearrangement links TRBV20-1 to TRBJ2-5, with 13 nucleotides matching TRBD2. The CDR3 has 16 residues. Germline CDR1 reads DFQATT; CDR2 reads SNEGSKA (reference sequence). The V gene end was trimmed by 4 bases and the J gene end by 5 bases; junction bases not matched to a gene: 10. CDR3 residues: CSATRGLAGDEETQYF. The CDR3, as DNA: TGCAGTGCTACCCGCGGACTAGCGGGAGATGAGGAGACCCAGTACTTC.

This clonotype was detected a few times. This chain uses TRBV24-1 with TRBJ2-2, with TRBD1 identical over 11 bases. The CDR3 has 15 residues. CDR1 and CDR2 from the germline V gene are KGHDR and SFDVKD. J was trimmed by 7 bases and V by 8 bases; bases with no gene match: 8. The CDR3 region is CATTDRDRGNGELFF. Here the CDR3 DNA reads TGTGCCACCACCGACCGGGACAGGGGGAACGGGGAGCTGTTTTTT.